This T cell receptor (beta chain) comes out of a study of response to subunit inactivated influenza vaccine. TCRdb re-derived calls from the RT-PCR reads in MiXCR, one entry per CDR3 protein. The sample records fewer than 700,000 distinct CDR3 sequences, over 10% being singletons. The CDR3 extends over 14 amino acids. Turning to this clonotype: At one end the junction does not follow the germline gene, possibly because of a read error.

This chain links TRBV12-3 or TRBV12-4 with TRBJ2-7; D is possibly TRBD1 (5 bases). The sequencing used PBMCs from blood, collected roughly 6 weeks after vaccination. This sequence was found in a man aged 50-60 years who received an inactivated influenza vaccine. The CDR3 sequence is CASKLQASSYEHYF. The CDR3 DNA follows: TGTGCCAGCAAATTACAGGCGAGCTCCTACGAGCATTACTTC.